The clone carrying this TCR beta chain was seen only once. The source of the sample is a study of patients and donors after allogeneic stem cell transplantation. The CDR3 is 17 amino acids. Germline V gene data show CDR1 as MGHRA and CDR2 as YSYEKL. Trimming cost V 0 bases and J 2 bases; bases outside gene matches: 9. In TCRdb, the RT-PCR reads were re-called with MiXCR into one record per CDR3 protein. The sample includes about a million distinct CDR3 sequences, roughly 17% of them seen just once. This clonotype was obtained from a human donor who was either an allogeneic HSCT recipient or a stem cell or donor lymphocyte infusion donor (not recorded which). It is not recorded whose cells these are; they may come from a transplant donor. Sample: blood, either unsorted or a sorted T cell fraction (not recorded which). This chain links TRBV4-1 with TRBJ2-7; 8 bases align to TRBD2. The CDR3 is CASSQDPPAGAPYEQYF. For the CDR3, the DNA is TGCGCCAGCAGCCAAGATCCCCCAGCGGGAGCCCCCTACGAGCAGTACTTC.